A single sample gave rise to the 25 T cell receptor beta chains below, sequenced in a study of Ad26.COV2.S vaccination and SARS-CoV-2 variants listed by TCRdb under 2021. The sample's treatment or condition label, in plain terms: approximately 18 received Ad26.COV2.S at low or high dose, single or two shots; about 5 received placebo; per-sample allocation not given. For vaccine and placebo recipients, the sequenced repertoires came from samples collected on day 63 after the first injection. The method was the immunoSEQ multiplex PCR assay. Drawn from immuneACCESS, this table holds only the in-frame rearrangements with V and J called that TCRdb kept. Clones are partly lost; checked studies trace under half to an unresolved V gene and leave the rest unexplained. The sample profile shows about 420,000 clones; 88% of them were found once. Approximately 4% of the sample goes to the ten largest clones.

The sequencing here drew on peripheral blood, taken in a trial of Ad26.COV2.S vaccine versus placebo. The receptors originated from a person aged 18-65 years who received the Ad26.COV2.S COVID-19 vaccine or a placebo.

The genes are TRBV18 and TRBJ1-6, with no clear D. CDR1 and CDR2 (germline): KGHSH, LQKENI. The CDR3 loop spans 16 amino acids. V was shortened by 3 bases and J by 8 bases, with 17 bases between the two germline ends. The CDR3 region is CASSPNQAGGDSPLHF. The CDR3 DNA reads TGTGCCAGCTCACCCAATCAAGCCGGTGGGGATTCACCCCTCCACTTT.

The rearrangement joins TRBV12-5 to TRBJ1-1; no reliable D call. The CDR3 has 12 residues. Per germline, CDR1 LGHNT and CDR2 FRNRAP. Trimming took off 2 bases at V and 8 bases at J, with 9 bases between the two ends. The CDR3 loop reads CASGLYGREAFF. In nucleotides, the CDR3 is TGTGCTAGTGGTTTGTACGGGAGGGAAGCTTTCTTT.

The rearrangement joins TRBV14 to TRBJ1-2, with no clear D. V gave up 5 bases and J gave up 8 bases, with 12 bases separating them. Per germline, CDR1 SGHDN and CDR2 FVKESK. CDR3 size: 12 residues. The CDR3 nucleotides are TGTGCCAGCAGCTTAGGACTCTTCGGCTACACCTTC. Protein: CASSLGLFGYTF.

The chain combines TRBV28 with TRBJ1-6; D is perhaps TRBD1 (6 bases). CDR3 length: 14 amino acids. Looked up from germline, CDR1 is MDHEN and CDR2 is SYDVKM. The V gene lost 4 bases and the J gene lost 10 bases, with 14 bases spanning the gap. CDR3 in amino acids: CASSWGTGWSPLHF. The CDR3 DNA follows: TGTGCCAGCAGTTGGGGAACAGGGTGGTCACCCCTCCACTTT.

The chain has TRBV7-9 and TRBJ2-3; D is possibly TRBD2 (6 bases). The germline V and J ends were trimmed by 4 bases and 2 bases, with 16 bases remaining between them. CDR1 and CDR2 (germline): SEHNR, FQNEAQ (reference sequence). This CDR3 contains 16 residues. The CDR3 protein is CASSSGGTPATDTQYF. CDR3 in DNA: TGTGCCAGCAGCTCCGGCGGGACTCCTGCCACAGATACGCAGTATTTT. Together with reference TRBV7-9 and TRBJ2-3, the CDR3 gives the full variable domain: DTGVSQNPRHKITKRGQNVTFRCDPISEHNRLYWYRQTLGQGPEFLTYFQNEAQLEKSRLLSDRFSAERPKGSFSTLEIQRTEQGDSAMYLCASSSGGTPATDTQYFGPGTRLTVL.

The J gene is TRBJ2-3, the V gene TRBV24-1; D is ambiguous. The germline V and J ends were trimmed by 2 bases and 2 bases, with 7 bases remaining between them. Looked up from germline, CDR1 is KGHDR and CDR2 is SFDVKD. The CDR3 extends over 14 amino acids. CDR3 sequence (DNA): TGTGCCACCAGTGATTGGGCTACCACAGATACGCAGTATTTT. Protein product: CATSDWATTDTQYF.

In regard to this clone: Other DNA sequences in the same sample also yield this CDR3. This rearrangement joins TRBV7-2 to TRBJ2-7; 7 positions agree with TRBD2. V lost 1 base to trimming and J lost 2 bases; unmatched junction nucleotides: 2. Germline CDR1 and CDR2: SGHTA and FQGNSA. This CDR3 is built from 14 residues. CDR3 region: CASSLERGAYEQYF. The CDR3 nucleotides are TGTGCCAGCAGCTTAGAGCGGGGTGCCTACGAGCAGTACTTC. Full variable domain (remainder filled in from reference TRBV7-2 and TRBJ2-7): GAGVSQSPSNKVTEKGKDVELRCDPISGHTALYWYRQSLGQGLEFLIYFQGNSAPDKSGLPSDRFSAERTGGSVSTLTIQRTQQEDSAVYLCASSLERGAYEQYFGPGTRLTVT.

V gene TRBV7-9 combines with J gene TRBJ1-2; 7 nucleotides agree with TRBD1. V shed 4 bases and J 4 bases; nucleotides not matched to a gene: 6. Germline CDR1 and CDR2: SEHNR and FQNEAQ (reference sequence). This CDR3 comprises 14 residues. This chain's CDR3 is CASSSQTGSYGYTF. The CDR3 DNA reads TGTGCCAGCAGCTCGCAGACAGGGTCCTATGGCTACACCTTC.

The rearrangement joins TRBV10-3 to TRBJ2-3; 8 bases align to TRBD2. CDR3 length: 17 amino acids. Germline V gene data show CDR1 as ENHRY and CDR2 as SYGVKD. With V trimmed by 2 bases and J by 4 bases, 11 bases remained unmatched. CDR3 DNA sequence: TGTGCCATCAGTGAGCCCTCGGTGGCGGGGGGCCCAGATACGCAGTATTTT. Protein product: CAISEPSVAGGPDTQYF.

The chain carries TRBV6-5 and TRBJ1-1, with TRBD1 as a possible D gene (5 bases). The CDR3 is 14 residues long. Germline assignment: CDR1 MNHEY and CDR2 SVGAGI. Between the trimmed V and J ends, which lost 5 bases and 4 bases, there was a span of 14 bases. Written as DNA, the CDR3 is TGTGCCAGCAGTAGAGTCAGGGATGTCACTGAAGCTTTCTTT. It yields the protein CASSRVRDVTEAFF.

CDR3 region: CASSQTPGQGLTNEQFF. The CDR3 DNA follows: TGCGCCAGCAGCCAAACTCCGGGACAGGGCTTGACGAATGAGCAGTTCTTC. The V and J genes are TRBV4-1 and TRBJ2-1; 9 bases align to TRBD1. The CDR3 sequence is 17 residues long. The V segment lost 2 bases and the J segment 7 bases; nucleotides outside the gene matches: 12. CDR1 and CDR2 (germline): MGHRA, YSYEKL.

The rearrangement joins TRBV4-3 to TRBJ2-2, with D perhaps matching TRBD1 (6 bases). Trimming pared 2 bases from V and 0 bases from J, leaving 10 bases between. The CDR3 contains 16 residues. Germline values: CDR1 LGHNA, CDR2 YSLEER. CDR3 sequence: CASSQQGRPNTGELFF. CDR3 sequence (DNA): TGCGCCAGCAGCCAACAGGGGAGACCGAACACCGGGGAGCTGTTTTTT.

The CDR3 DNA reads as TGTGCCAGCAGTGAATATTTAGCGGAAGAGACCCAGTACTTC. This encodes CASSEYLAEETQYF. The chain recombines TRBV25-1 with TRBJ2-5, with D tentatively TRBD2 (6 bases). V lost 0 bases and J 3 bases, leaving 8 bases between the germline ends. The CDR3 runs 14 residues. From germline, CDR1 is MGHDK and CDR2 SYGVNS.

This sequence joins TRBV11-2 and TRBJ2-5; no clear D gene. This CDR3 has 15 amino acids. Germline V CDR1 and CDR2: SGHAT, FQNNGV. Trimming took 2 bases from V and 7 from J, leaving 17 bases between them. DNA of the CDR3: TGTGCCAGCAGCTTAACTATCCAACGGTGGGCGACCCAGTACTTC. It translates to CASSLTIQRWATQYF.

The chain is built from TRBV5-4 and TRBJ2-1, with 7 bases matching TRBD2. V trimming: 4 bases; J trimming: 5 bases; junction bases outside the gene matches: 6. This CDR3 has 14 residues. Germline V gene sequence: CDR1 SGHNT, CDR2 YYREEE (reference sequence). The CDR3 is CASSPGTTDNEQFF. As DNA, the CDR3 is TGTGCCAGCAGCCCCGGGACTACCGACAATGAGCAGTTCTTC.

This clone has just a few counts. This chain uses TRBV7-9 with TRBJ1-2; D uncertain. The CDR3 covers 14 residues. V shed 2 bases and J shed 0 bases, with 7 bases lying between them. CDR1 and CDR2 from the germline V gene are SEHNR and FQNEAQ (reference sequence). CDR3 residues: CASSLIRTNYGYTF. The CDR3 nucleotides read TGTGCCAGCAGCTTAATCAGAACTAACTATGGCTACACCTTC.

The chain recombines TRBV11-2 with TRBJ1-6; 9 bases are a match to TRBD1. Per germline, CDR1 SGHAT and CDR2 FQNNGV. The CDR3 covers 16 residues. With V trimmed by 5 bases and J by 6 bases, 8 bases remained unmatched. The CDR3 DNA follows: TGTGCCAGCAGCGACAGGGACAGGGCGGTTAATTCACCCCTCCACTTT. Encoded protein: CASSDRDRAVNSPLHF.

For the CDR3, the DNA is TGTGCCAGCAGCCAAGTATCAGGGGGCTCTGAGCAGTTCTTC. The encoded protein is CASSQVSGGSEQFF. The rearrangement links TRBV3-1 (or the pseudogene TRBV3-2) to TRBJ2-1, with 8 bases fitting TRBD1. Germline-derived CDR1 and CDR2 are LGHDT and YNNKEL (reference sequence). V trimming: 1 base; J trimming: 9 bases; junction bases outside the gene matches: 5. The CDR3 has 14 amino acids.

The gene calls are TRBV4-1 and TRBJ2-7; no reliable D call. The CDR3 length is 14 residues. Germline CDR1 and CDR2: MGHRA and YSYEKL. Trimming removed 1 base from V and 6 bases from J, with 13 bases in between. The CDR3 coding sequence is TGCGCCAGCAGCCAAGGCTTGAGTAGAGGCGAGCAGTACTTC. Translating it yields CASSQGLSRGEQYF.

CDR3 nucleotides: TGTGCCAGTAGTAGATACCTGACAGGGGGCGCGCATGAAAAACTGTTTTTT. It is translated as CASSRYLTGGAHEKLFF. The chain uses TRBV19 and TRBJ1-4, with TRBD1 matching over 10 bases. The CDR3 has 17 residues. The trim removed 4 bases at V and 6 bases at J, leaving 11 bases unmatched. Germline V lookup: CDR1 LNHDA, CDR2 SQIVND (reference sequence).

The chain carries TRBV9 and TRBJ2-3; D might be TRBD1 (6 bases). The V end was cut by 4 bases, the J end by 2 bases, with 11 bases between. CDR1 and CDR2 (germline): SGDLS, YYNGEE. The CDR3 loop spans 14 amino acids. CDR3 amino acids: CASSSTGSTDTQYF. CDR3 DNA: TGTGCCAGCAGCTCCACAGGGTCCACAGATACGCAGTATTTT. Drawing the rest from reference TRBV9 and TRBJ2-3, the complete variable domain is DSGVTQTPKHLITATGQRVTLRCSPRSGDLSVYWYQQSLDQGLQFLIQYYNGEERAKGNILERFSAQQFPDLHSELNLSSLELGDSALYFCASSSTGSTDTQYFGPGTRLTVL.

The chain links TRBV4-1 to TRBJ1-4; the D is unclear. V was clipped by 0 bases and J by 8 bases, with 10 bases between them. The length of the CDR3 is 14 residues. The germline CDR1 and CDR2 sequences are MGHRA and YSYEKL. The CDR3 is CASSQDRISEKLFF. CDR3 sequence (DNA): TGCGCCAGCAGCCAAGATCGGATTTCAGAAAAACTGTTTTTT.

This chain links TRBV24-1 with TRBJ2-3; 10 bases are a match to TRBD2. This CDR3 contains 16 residues. J lost 5 bases, V lost 5 bases, and 9 bases had no gene match. CDR1 and CDR2 (germline): KGHDR, SFDVKD. This CDR3 is CATSVSSGGGVDTQYF. The CDR3 DNA follows: TGTGCCACCAGTGTTTCAAGCGGGGGGGGAGTAGATACGCAGTATTTT.

The chain is built from TRBV5-4 and TRBJ2-5, with 8 bases matching TRBD2. V shed 4 bases and J 7 bases; nucleotides not matched to a gene: 15. The germline CDR1 and CDR2 sequences are SGHNT and YYREEE (reference sequence). This CDR3 is 16 amino acids long. CDR3 loop: CASSQTQFSGVGTQYF. In DNA, the CDR3 is TGTGCCAGCAGCCAAACCCAATTTAGCGGGGTGGGGACCCAGTACTTC.

This rearrangement joins TRBV4-1 to TRBJ2-7; D is uncertain. Germline loops: CDR1 MGHRA, CDR2 YSYEKL. This CDR3 spans 15 amino acids. With 1 base removed from V and 2 bases from J, the gap between germline ends came to 12 bases. DNA for the CDR3: TGCGCCAGCAGCCAAGTAAAAGGATTCCCCTACGAGCAGTACTTC. Its protein product is CASSQVKGFPYEQYF.